This is a list of T cell receptor beta chains from one sample in a study of early stage breast cancer tumors. Clones were read by immunoSEQ multiplex PCR, and TCRdb kept only the in-frame ones, dropping some. Altogether fewer than 70,000 clones are present, about 80% being singletons, with the ten largest covering around 3.7%. The sequencing input was blood. All receptors derive from a person in their twenties or thirties with breast cancer. Both conserved end residues are part of each CDR3. The D gene is left open where the match is weak. Clone size, where shown, is once, few, many, or a class for clones that have expanded.

V gene,clone size,J gene,D gene,CDR3 DNA,CDR3 protein
TRBV5-6,-,TRBJ2-6,-,TGTGCCAGCAGCTCAGGGGACTGGGGGGGGGCCAACGTCCTGACTTTC,CASSSGDWGGANVLTF
TRBV19,-,TRBJ1-4,-,TGTGCCAGTAGTGCCTTCGAATTAAGTACGGGAAAACTGTTTTTT,CASSAFELSTGKLFF
TRBV6-4,-,TRBJ2-1,TRBD2,TGTGCCAGCAGTGACTCCCTAGCGGGAGGGGATGAGCAGTTCTTC,CASSDSLAGGDEQFF
TRBV29-1,-,TRBJ1-5,-,TGCAGCGTTTGGGACGGTTATAGCAATCAGCCCCAGCATTTT,CSVWDGYSNQPQHF
TRBV11-3,-,TRBJ2-2,-,TGTGCCAGCAGCCCAGGGGTTTTCGCCGGGGAGCTGTTTTTT,CASSPGVFAGELFF
TRBV2,-,TRBJ1-2,-,TGTGCCAGCAGGACATCCAATAACTATGGCTACACCTTC,CASRTSNNYGYTF
TRBV7-9,-,TRBJ1-1,-,TGTGCCAGCACGTGGGGTCCAAGAGCGGCTTTCTTT,CASTWGPRAAFF
TRBV7-2,-,TRBJ1-2,-,TGTGCCAGCAGCTTAGCAGGCGGGGATCCTAACTATGGCTACACCTTC,CASSLAGGDPNYGYTF
TRBV7-3,once,TRBJ2-1,TRBD1,TGTGCCAGCAGCTTAGGGCACAGGGGTGAGCAGTTCTTC,CASSLGHRGEQFF
TRBV30,-,TRBJ2-1,TRBD2,TGTGCCTACATAGCGGGAGTCGCCTACAATGAGCAGTTCTTC,CAYIAGVAYNEQFF
TRBV19,-,TRBJ1-1,-,TGTGCCAGTAGTATAGGGGACCTCAGGGACTCTGAAGCTTTCTTT,CASSIGDLRDSEAFF
TRBV14,once,TRBJ2-2,-,TGTGCCAGCAGCCCCACAGGGAACACCGGGGAGCTGTTTTTT,CASSPTGNTGELFF
TRBV28,-,TRBJ1-1,TRBD1,TGTGCCAGCTCTCGGGGGACAGGGGCAAGCGCTGAAGCTTTCTTT,CASSRGTGASAEAFF
TRBV29-1,-,TRBJ1-5,TRBD1,TGCAGCGTTGAAATCGGGACAGATAGCAATCAGCCCCAGCATTTT,CSVEIGTDSNQPQHF
TRBV15,-,TRBJ2-1,TRBD2,TGTGCCACCAGCTGGCGGGAGGGCTACAATGAGCAGTTCTTC,CATSWREGYNEQFF
TRBV10-3,-,TRBJ1-2,TRBD1,TGTGCCATCACCGTGGACAGGAGTGAAGGCTACACCTTC,CAITVDRSEGYTF
TRBV5-1,-,TRBJ1-4,TRBD1,TGCGCCAGCAGCTTGGCAGGACAGGCAACTAATGAAAAACTGTTTTTT,CASSLAGQATNEKLFF
TRBV6-4,-,TRBJ2-3,TRBD2,TGTGCCAGCAGAAAAGCGGGGGGAGATACGCAGTATTTT,CASRKAGGDTQYF
TRBV11-2,-,TRBJ1-3,-,TGTGCCAGCAGCTCCTCCCGAGGCGGGAACACCATATATTTT,CASSSSRGGNTIYF
TRBV4-1,-,TRBJ2-7,TRBD1,TGCGCCAGCAGCCAAAGGGGGGATGGACAGGGGGTTTTCTACGAGCAGTACTTC,CASSQRGDGQGVFYEQYF
TRBV10-1,-,TRBJ2-2,TRBD1,TGCGCCAGCAGTGGGACAGGGACGAACACCGGGGAGCTGTTTTTT,CASSGTGTNTGELFF
TRBV11-2,-,TRBJ2-1,TRBD2,TGTGCCAGCAGCCCGGGACTAGCGGGACCGCTTTATGAGCAGTTCTTC,CASSPGLAGPLYEQFF
TRBV19,-,TRBJ1-2,-,TGTGCCAGTAGTATAGGAGGGGAAAGAGGCTATGGCTACACCTTC,CASSIGGERGYGYTF
TRBV19,-,TRBJ2-7,TRBD2,TGTGCCAGTAGTGCCTACACTAGCGGGGGCTCCTACGAGCAGTACTTC,CASSAYTSGGSYEQYF
TRBV7-2,-,TRBJ2-2,TRBD2,TGTGCCAGCAGTTTACCGCTAGCGGGAGGGCTAAACGGGGAGCTGTTTTTT,CASSLPLAGGLNGELFF
TRBV6-1,-,TRBJ1-2,TRBD1,TGTGCCAGCAGCTCGGGACAGGCCTATGGCTACACCTTC,CASSSGQAYGYTF
TRBV19,-,TRBJ2-1,-,TGTGCCAGTGAGGAAAGCGGGTCCCGGGGGTACAATGAGCAGTTCTTC,CASEESGSRGYNEQFF
TRBV7-2,-,TRBJ2-7,TRBD2,TGTGCCAGCAGCCCCACTAGCGGGAGTTTCTACGAGCAGTACTTC,CASSPTSGSFYEQYF
TRBV5-4,-,TRBJ1-1,-,TGTGCCAGCAGCTTGGACGGGATACAAGGTGAAAACACTGAAGCTTTCTTT,CASSLDGIQGENTEAFF
TRBV9,-,TRBJ2-2,-,TGTGCCACCCTCGAGGGCGGGGAGCTGTTTTTT,CATLEGGELFF
TRBV11-2,-,TRBJ1-1,-,TGTGCCAGCAGCTTGGAGTCAAAGACTGAAGCTTTCTTT,CASSLESKTEAFF
TRBV30,-,TRBJ1-1,-,TGTGCCTGGAGCGACTTCGCTGAAGGAGCTTTCTTT,CAWSDFAEGAFF
TRBV19,-,TRBJ2-3,-,TGTGCCAGTAGTCCGTCGCGACAGTCTAGCACAGATACGCAGTATTTT,CASSPSRQSSTDTQYF
TRBV5-1,-,TRBJ2-7,-,TGCGCCAGCAGCACCAACTACGAGCAGTACTTC,CASSTNYEQYF
TRBV14,-,TRBJ2-1,-,TGTGCCAGCAGCCAAGAATGGGGACTTGGATGGGAGCAGTTCTTC,CASSQEWGLGWEQFF
TRBV27,-,TRBJ2-5,-,TGTGCCAGCAGTCCCGGGACGCCCAGAAAGACCCAGTACTTC,CASSPGTPRKTQYF
TRBV30,-,TRBJ1-1,-,TGTGCCTGGAGTGTACACAGAAACACTGAAGCTTTCTTT,CAWSVHRNTEAFF
TRBV6-5,few,TRBJ1-4,-,TGTGCCAGCAGTTACCGCCTAAATGAAAAACTGTTTTTT,CASSYRLNEKLFF
TRBV9,once,TRBJ2-1,-,TGTGCCAGCAGCGCGGGGACGCTAGGGGGAGGGGGCAATGAGCAGTTCTTC,CASSAGTLGGGGNEQFF
TRBV30,-,TRBJ1-2,TRBD1,TGTGCCTGGAGCGCCGGGACAGGGTATGGCTACACCTTC,CAWSAGTGYGYTF
TRBV7-2,-,TRBJ2-4,-,TGTGCCAGCAGCTCCGAGCTTCTAGCCAAAAACATTCAGTACTTC,CASSSELLAKNIQYF
TRBV6-5,-,TRBJ2-1,TRBD2,TGTGCCAGCAGTTCAGTGGGAGGGCCTCAAGGCGATGAGCAGTTCTTC,CASSSVGGPQGDEQFF
TRBV13,-,TRBJ2-2,-,TGTGCCAGCAGCTTAGGAGGGTCCGGGGAGCTGTTTTTT,CASSLGGSGELFF
TRBV27,-,TRBJ2-1,TRBD2,TGTGCCAGCAGACAAGCTACCGGGAGGAGGAATGAGCAGTTCTTC,CASRQATGRRNEQFF
TRBV5-4,once,TRBJ1-5,TRBD1,TGTGCCAGCAGCTTGAGACAGGGCGAAAATCAGCCCCAGCATTTT,CASSLRQGENQPQHF
TRBV19,-,TRBJ2-7,TRBD2,TGTGCCAGTAGTCTGTTAGCGGGAGATTCCTACGAGCAGTACTTC,CASSLLAGDSYEQYF
TRBV11-3,-,TRBJ2-5,TRBD2,TGTGCCAGCAGCCCAGGGGGACTAGCGGGAGAGACCCAGTACTTC,CASSPGGLAGETQYF
TRBV4-3,-,TRBJ2-1,-,TGCGCCAGCAGCCAAGAGGGGGGCGGGACCTACAATGAGCAGTTCTTC,CASSQEGGGTYNEQFF
TRBV4-1,-,TRBJ2-7,-,TGCGCCAGCAGCCAAGGTGTCGGGTCCATATCCTACGAGCAGTACTTC,CASSQGVGSISYEQYF
TRBV21-1,-,TRBJ2-1,-,TGTGCCAGCAGCAAAGGACACAATGAGCAGTTCTTC,CASSKGHNEQFF
TRBV19,-,TRBJ2-2,-,TGTGCCAGTAGTATAGAAAACACCGGGGAGCTGTTTTTT,CASSIENTGELFF
TRBV7-8,-,TRBJ1-5,-,TGTGCCAGCACCGGAGGGGGGGGAACGGTCAATCAGCCCCAGCATTTT,CASTGGGGTVNQPQHF
TRBV6-6,few,TRBJ1-1,-,TGTGCCAGCAGTTACGGTACGAACACTGAAGCTTTCTTT,CASSYGTNTEAFF
TRBV11-2,once,TRBJ1-2,-,TGTGCCAGCAGAGCAACAGGGCCTGGCTACACCTTC,CASRATGPGYTF
TRBV7-9,-,TRBJ1-2,TRBD1,TGTGCCAGCAGCTCGACAGGGGAAGATGGCTACACCTTC,CASSSTGEDGYTF